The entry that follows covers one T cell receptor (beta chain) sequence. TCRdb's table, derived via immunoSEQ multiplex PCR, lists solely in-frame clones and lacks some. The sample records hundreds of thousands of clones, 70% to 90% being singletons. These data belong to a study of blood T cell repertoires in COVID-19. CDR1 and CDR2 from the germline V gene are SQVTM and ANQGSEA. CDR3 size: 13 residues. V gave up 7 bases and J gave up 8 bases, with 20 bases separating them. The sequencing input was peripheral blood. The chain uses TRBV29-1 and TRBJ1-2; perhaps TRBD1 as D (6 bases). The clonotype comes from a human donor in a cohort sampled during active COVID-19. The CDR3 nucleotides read TGCAGCGCCAGCCTGGGGCAGGGGAACGGCTACACCTTC. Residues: CSASLGQGNGYTF. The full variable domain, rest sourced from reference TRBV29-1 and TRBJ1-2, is SAVISQKPSRDICQRGTSLTIQCQVDSQVTMMFWYRQQPGQSLTLIATANQGSEATYESGFVIDKFPISRPNLTFSTLTVSNMSPEDSSIYLCSASLGQGNGYTFGSGTRLTVV.